This T cell receptor beta chain was identified in a study of beta chain features in type 1 diabetes. The wider study: Across all samples, approximately 99 million sorted cells were examined.

Germline V gene data show CDR1 as SGHTA and CDR2 as FQGNSA. CDR3 length: 16 residues. V was shortened by 5 bases and J by 5 bases, with 21 bases between the two germline ends. TCRB transcripts that were expressed got sequenced, as all of the isolated RNA had been reverse transcribed. Some clones are missing from TCRdb's copy, which holds only in-frame ones; the method was immunoSEQ multiplex PCR. Seen here are under 450,000 clones, around 13% observed once, and the top ten hold roughly 0.038%. Study-wide results and limits: Type 1 diabetes patients had moderately but significantly shorter TCRB CDR3s in all four CD4+ subsets. Highly expressing activated T cells could be over-counted with a cDNA template. HLA effects on TCRB rearrangement stayed unresolved here.

Details on this clone: What it binds is not known.

This clonotype was sampled from a man aged 25-40 years in good health. Specimen: naive CD4+ T cells from blood. This chain connects TRBV7-2 to TRBJ2-5; possible D gene TRBD2, 6 bases. The DNA for the CDR3 is TGTGCCAGCAGCACCCTTCTAGCGTTTGGAGGGGAGACCCAGTACTTC. Residues: CASSTLLAFGGETQYF. Filled out from reference TRBV7-2 and TRBJ2-5, the complete variable domain reads GAGVSQSPSNKVTEKGKDVELRCDPISGHTALYWYRQSLGQGLEFLIYFQGNSAPDKSGLPSDRFSAERTGGSVSTLTIQRTQQEDSAVYLCASSTLLAFGGETQYFGPGTRLLVL.